The clone carrying this TCR beta chain appeared a single time. The V gene lost 3 bases and the J gene lost 8 bases, with 13 bases spanning the gap. The germline gives CDR1 WNHNN, CDR2 SYGVQD (reference sequence). The CDR3 loop spans 14 amino acids. This sample stems from a study of blood T cell repertoires in COVID-19. Study context: T cells, B-cell-depleted T cells, or PBMCs provided the cDNA or gDNA that served as material.

In the original analysis: Quantification of nucleated cells was approximated via reference gene primer amplification. Profiling relied on immunoSEQ multiplex PCR, and the TCRdb table lists in-frame clones only, not all of them. The DNA gave D and trimming, while V, J and clone size come from that table. This sample has under 20,000 clones, with over 65% found just once. The chain joins TRBV10-1 to TRBJ1-4, with TRBD1 as a possible D gene (5 bases). Sequencing was performed on peripheral blood. This TCR was recovered from a man aged 60-69 years with active or convalescent COVID-19. CDR3 sequence: CASSESGEEEKLFF. CDR3 coding DNA: TGCGCCAGCAGTGAATCGGGGGAAGAAGAAAAACTGTTTTTT.